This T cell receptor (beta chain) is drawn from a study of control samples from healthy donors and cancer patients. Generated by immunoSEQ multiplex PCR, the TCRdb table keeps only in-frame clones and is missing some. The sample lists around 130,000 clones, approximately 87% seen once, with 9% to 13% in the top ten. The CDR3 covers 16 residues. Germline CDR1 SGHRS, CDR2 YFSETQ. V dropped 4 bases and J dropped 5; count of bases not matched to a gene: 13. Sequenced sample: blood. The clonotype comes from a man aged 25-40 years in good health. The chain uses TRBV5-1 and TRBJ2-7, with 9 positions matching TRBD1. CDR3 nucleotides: TGCGCCAGCAGCACCACCGGGACAGGGAAAGGAAACGAGCAGTACTTC. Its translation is CASSTTGTGKGNEQYF.